This T cell receptor beta chain was recovered during a study of cytomegalovirus exposure and HLA in healthy donors. Study results and limitations: An ancestry cluster, one associated with Asian ancestry, reportedly showed fewer N-insertions than the roughly 700-donor mean in a later analysis. Cytomegalovirus association was listed for 164 TCR beta chains.

A remark on this clone: Its specificity is not known.

Donors in the study were healthy people who gave bone marrow. The PCR employed 60 Vbeta primers together with 13 Jbeta primers. In the authors' workflow: Later, some 79 million unique TCR beta chains were counted in an analysis, and some 9.9 million of them were shared. Method: immunoSEQ multiplex PCR; TCRdb's copy keeps in-frame clones and lacks some. The V and J calls and clone size are taken from that table; D and trimming were inferred from the DNA. The table includes 120,000 or so clones, about 80% detected once. Trimming stripped 0 bases from V and 6 bases from J, with 20 bases between. The CDR3 sequence is 16 residues long. Germline CDR1 GTSNPN, CDR2 SVGIG (reference sequence).

The sequencing input was PBMCs. The V and J genes are TRBV30 and TRBJ1-2; D may be TRBD1 (5 bases). The TCR originated in a woman aged 45 to 65 in good health and CMV-seropositive. For the CDR3, the DNA is TGTGCCTGGAGTGTAAAAGGCCGGGACTTAGAGAATGGCTACACCTTC. This sequence encodes CAWSVKGRDLENGYTF.